These 28 T cell receptor beta chains share one sample of origin, sequenced in a study of T cells after yellow fever vaccination. TCRdb passed the 5' RACE reads through MiXCR, listing each CDR3 protein once. The table records 200,000 or so distinct CDR3 sequences, less than 7.5% of them present only once. Here the sequenced sample was CD4+ T cells sorted from PBMCs, taken on the day of the yellow fever booster vaccination. The receptors stem from a young man who received the YFV17D yellow fever vaccine.

There are a few counts of this clonotype. The chain couples TRBV6-4 to TRBJ2-5; TRBD1 is a possible D gene (7 bases). Trimming stripped 2 bases from V and 1 base from J, with 11 bases between. Germline CDR1 and CDR2: MRHNA and SNTAGT. The CDR3 runs to 15 residues. In DNA, the CDR3 is TGTGCCAGCAGTGACCCGGAGGGGGCCCAAGAGACCCAGTACTTC. Residues: CASSDPEGAQETQYF.

Ten or more counts support this clonotype. The CDR3 protein is CATSDSTTPTQYF. The CDR3 region has the DNA TGTGCCACCAGTGATTCCACGACACCAACCCAGTACTTC. J is TRBJ2-5 and V is TRBV24-1; no clear D gene. CDR3 size: 13 residues. The ends were cut back, 2 bases at V and 8 bases at J, with 11 bases in the middle. Germline CDR1 and CDR2: KGHDR and SFDVKD.

V is TRBV7-9 and J is TRBJ1-1, with 9 bases that match TRBD1. The CDR3 spans 15 residues. The V gene's germline CDR1 is SEHNR and CDR2 FQNEAQ (reference sequence). V was pared by 5 bases and J by 3 bases, with 7 bases of the junction left unmatched. Here the CDR3 DNA reads TGTGCCAGCAGCCTACAGGGGGCGTTTTACACTGAAGCTTTCTTT. It codes for CASSLQGAFYTEAFF.

The genes are TRBV4-3 and TRBJ1-2; D ambiguous. With 3 bases removed from V and 7 bases from J, the gap between germline ends came to 18 bases. Germline CDR1 LGHNA, CDR2 YSLEER. The CDR3 runs 15 residues. The CDR3 region is CASSQEREGSGGYTF. DNA of the CDR3: TGCGCCAGCAGCCAGGAACGGGAGGGTAGCGGTGGCTACACCTTC.

This chain links TRBV12-3 or TRBV12-4 with TRBJ1-5; 9 bases match TRBD1. Trimming at V came to 3 bases and at J to 7 bases, leaving 7 bases not matched to a gene. The CDR3 has 15 amino acids. This chain's CDR3 is CASSFLGTGGQPQHF. In nucleotides, the CDR3 is TGTGCCAGCAGTTTCTTAGGCACAGGGGGCCAGCCCCAGCATTTT.

Ten or more counts support this clonotype. The genes are TRBV15 and TRBJ2-5; D is ambiguous. This CDR3 region has 15 residues. Germline V gives CDR1 LNHNV, CDR2 YYDKDF (reference sequence). V was cut by 0 bases and J by 1 base, with 9 bases left in between. This CDR3 is CATSRDPRPQETQYF. The CDR3 DNA sequence: TGTGCCACCAGCAGAGATCCCAGACCCCAAGAGACCCAGTACTTC.

CDR3 sequence reads: CASTPLGDYNEQFF. In DNA, the CDR3 is TGTGCCAGTACACCCCTGGGAGACTACAATGAGCAGTTCTTC. The chain employs TRBV14 and TRBJ2-1; a weak D match, TRBD2 (5 bases). V lost 9 bases and J lost 3, with 15 bases in between. The CDR3 covers 14 residues. Germline V gene sequence: CDR1 SGHDN, CDR2 FVKESK.

This clonotype was observed a few times. The gene calls are TRBV5-1 and TRBJ2-1; D gene unclear. Deletions cut 0 bases from V and 8 bases from J, with 12 bases between. There are 14 residues in the CDR3. Germline loops: CDR1 SGHRS, CDR2 YFSETQ. The CDR3 reads CASSLAHASDEQFF. CDR3 in DNA: TGCGCCAGCAGCTTGGCCCACGCATCGGATGAGCAGTTCTTC.

This clonotype has only a few counts. This sequence joins TRBV5-6 and TRBJ1-2; the D is unclear. The CDR3 has 12 amino acids. Germline CDR1 is SGHDT and CDR2 is YYEEEE. Trimming took off 4 bases at V and 4 bases at J, with 8 bases between the two ends. Written as DNA, the CDR3 is TGTGCCAGCAGCCAGGTCCTCTATGGCTACACCTTC. This translates into CASSQVLYGYTF.

The rearrangement joins TRBV7-2 to TRBJ1-5; unclear D gene. From germline, CDR1 is SGHTA and CDR2 FQGNSA. This CDR3 has 13 amino acids. Trimming shortened V by 4 bases and J by 3 bases, and 7 bases separated the two germline ends. CDR3 in amino acids: CASSSRYNQPQHF. CDR3 bases: TGTGCCAGCAGCTCCCGGTACAATCAGCCCCAGCATTTT. The entire variable domain, with the rest obtained from reference TRBV7-2 and TRBJ1-5, is as follows: GAGVSQSPSNKVTEKGKDVELRCDPISGHTALYWYRQSLGQGLEFLIYFQGNSAPDKSGLPSDRFSAERTGGSVSTLTIQRTQQEDSAVYLCASSSRYNQPQHFGDGTRLSIL.

The table lists this clonotype with a few counts. The chain carries TRBV12-3 or TRBV12-4 and TRBJ1-1; D may be TRBD1 (5 bases). The CDR3 is 14 amino acids. V shed 3 bases and J shed 6 bases, with 14 bases lying between them. The CDR3 DNA sequence: TGTGCCAGCAGTTTCGGGCCGGGGGGATCTGAAGCTTTCTTT. Residues: CASSFGPGGSEAFF.

This clonotype occurred a few times. The rearrangement uses TRBV29-1 and TRBJ2-2; tentatively, D is TRBD1 (6 bases). Trimming removed 7 bases from V and 4 bases from J, with 16 bases in between. CDR1 is SQVTM, CDR2 ANQGSEA, per germline. CDR3 length: 14 amino acids. The CDR3 loop is CSAPGQPSTGELFF. As DNA, the CDR3 is TGCAGCGCCCCAGGACAGCCGAGCACCGGGGAGCTGTTTTTT.

The chain employs TRBV7-8 and TRBJ2-1; no clear D gene. This CDR3 has 12 amino acids. The germline V gene encodes CDR1 SGHVS and CDR2 FQNEAQ. The germline V and J ends were trimmed by 5 bases and 8 bases, with 10 bases remaining between them. CDR3 nucleotides: TGTGCCAGCAGCAGGACGAGTCATGAGCAGTTCTTC. Translating it yields CASSRTSHEQFF.

This clonotype has just a few counts. The chain carries TRBV6-1 and TRBJ2-7, with D perhaps matching TRBD2 (6 bases). The CDR3 length is 14 residues. V was cut by 6 bases and J by 3 bases, with 15 bases left in between. CDR1 MNHNS and CDR2 SASEGT come from the germline V gene. The CDR3 here is CASRSAGTFYEQYF. The CDR3 DNA reads as TGTGCCAGCAGGAGCGCCGGGACTTTCTACGAGCAGTACTTC.

Remarks on this clonotype: This may stem from a read error, because a much larger clone lies one nucleotide away. The rearrangement joins TRBV24-1 to TRBJ2-3; 7 bases are shared with TRBD2. The germline CDR1 and CDR2 sequences are KGHDR and SFDVKD. The CDR3 covers 16 residues. The CDR3 is CVTSETGGTSTDTQYF. CDR3 coding DNA: TGTGTCACCAGTGAGACGGGAGGTACTAGCACAGATACGCAGTATTTT.

This clonotype was counted a few times. The chain carries TRBV30 and TRBJ1-1, with TRBD1 as a possible D gene (5 bases). Trimming removed 3 bases from V and 1 base from J, with 15 bases in between. The CDR3 has 15 residues. CDR1 and CDR2 from the germline V gene are GTSNPN and SVGIG (reference sequence). The CDR3 nucleotides are TGTGCCTGGAGGTATGGGGGTACAGGGAACACTGAAGCTTTCTTT. It codes for CAWRYGGTGNTEAFF.

This clonotype was recorded many times. The rearrangement joins TRBV20-1 to TRBJ2-7, with 7 bases fitting TRBD1. Germline CDR1 is DFQATT and CDR2 is SNEGSKA (reference sequence). Losses at the gene ends were 0 bases for V and 4 bases for J; bases not matched to a gene: 6. The CDR3 totals 14 residues. The CDR3 nucleotides are TGCAGTGCTAGAGATATTGGACAGGCGTACGAGCAGTACTTC. Protein: CSARDIGQAYEQYF.

This clonotype was counted between two and nine times. V usage is TRBV11-2 and J usage is TRBJ2-7, with a possible D match to TRBD2 (6 bases). Per germline, CDR1 SGHAT and CDR2 FQNNGV. The ends were cut back, 5 bases at V and 2 bases at J, with 25 bases in the middle. The CDR3 has 18 residues. The CDR3 here is CASSRVAGMQVTTYEQYF. Written as DNA, the CDR3 is TGTGCCAGCAGCCGGGTCGCGGGAATGCAAGTAACTACCTACGAGCAGTACTTC.

The chain has TRBV18 and TRBJ1-1; D is possibly TRBD1 (5 bases). This CDR3 comprises 17 residues. Between the trimmed V and J ends, which lost 4 bases and 1 base, there was a span of 19 bases. Germline CDR1 KGHSH, CDR2 LQKENI. The CDR3 DNA sequence: TGTGCCAGCTCACAGGGCCCTTATCCGGGGGGGAACACTGAAGCTTTCTTT. This translates into CASSQGPYPGGNTEAFF.

This clonotype was counted ten times or more. The chain has TRBV20-1 and TRBJ2-7, with D hard to call. V was cut by 4 bases and J by 5 bases, with 24 bases left in between. The CDR3 sequence is 16 residues long. CDR1 and CDR2 from the germline V gene are DFQATT and SNEGSKA (reference sequence). CDR3 protein: CSAKVLRTAELDEQYF. The CDR3, as DNA: TGCAGTGCTAAAGTACTAAGGACGGCCGAGTTGGACGAGCAGTACTTC.

The J gene is TRBJ2-7, the V gene TRBV19; D may match TRBD1 or TRBD2 (5 bases each). CDR3 length: 14 amino acids. Germline V gene data show CDR1 as LNHDA and CDR2 as SQIVND (reference sequence). V lost 3 bases and J 7 bases, leaving 16 bases between the germline ends. The CDR3 DNA sequence: TGTGCCAGTAGTATCGCCGGGACCTCGGCTGAGCAGTACTTC. Protein product: CASSIAGTSAEQYF.

This clonotype was counted at least ten times. This chain links TRBV6-1 with TRBJ2-1, with TRBD2 identical over 11 bases. The CDR3 loop spans 14 amino acids. Germline CDR1 is MNHNS and CDR2 is SASEGT. With V trimmed by 7 bases and J by 6 bases, 5 bases remained unmatched. The CDR3 nucleotides are TGTGCCAGCACTGTAGCGGGAGGGTCCAATGAGCAGTTCTTC. Translated, it gives CASTVAGGSNEQFF.

This clonotype came up many times. The chain combines TRBV4-1 with TRBJ2-5; 12 nucleotides match TRBD1. The CDR3 runs to 15 residues. CDR1 is MGHRA and CDR2 is YSYEKL in the germline V gene. Trimming at V came to 3 bases and at J to 5 bases, leaving 4 bases not matched to a gene. CDR3 DNA: TGCGCCAGCAGCCAGGGGACAGGGGGCATGGAGACCCAGTACTTC. It specifies CASSQGTGGMETQYF.

V and J are TRBV7-2 and TRBJ2-7, with 7 bases identical to TRBD1. V was pared by 7 bases and J by 6 bases, with 3 bases of the junction left unmatched. The CDR3 length is 11 residues. In germline, CDR1 is SGHTA, CDR2 FQGNSA. This CDR3 is CASTPGGEQYF. The DNA of the CDR3 is TGTGCCAGCACCCCAGGGGGCGAGCAGTACTTC. Together with reference TRBV7-2 and TRBJ2-7, the CDR3 gives the full variable domain: GAGVSQSPSNKVTEKGKDVELRCDPISGHTALYWYRQSLGQGLEFLIYFQGNSAPDKSGLPSDRFSAERTGGSVSTLTIQRTQQEDSAVYLCASTPGGEQYFGPGTRLTVT.

This chain connects TRBV7-2 to TRBJ2-3; the match to TRBD2 covers 8 bases. In germline, CDR1 is SGHTA, CDR2 FQGNSA. The CDR3 loop spans 14 amino acids. The J segment lost 6 bases and the V segment lost 2 bases, leaving 4 bases of the junction unmatched. The CDR3 DNA follows: TGTGCCAGCAGCTTAATTCGGGAGGGTGATACGCAGTATTTT. Translating it yields CASSLIREGDTQYF.

The V gene is TRBV20-1, the J gene TRBJ2-7, with no clear D. V shed 4 bases and J shed 4 bases, with 11 bases lying between them. The germline V gene has CDR1 DFQATT and CDR2 SNEGSKA (reference sequence). There are 12 residues in the CDR3. For the CDR3, the DNA is TGCAGTGCTACATGGCAGGAATACGAGCAGTACTTC. Residues: CSATWQEYEQYF.

This clonotype was counted many times. V gene TRBV29-1 combines with J gene TRBJ2-5; a weak D match, TRBD2 (6 bases). The germline gives CDR1 SQVTM, CDR2 ANQGSEA. V was clipped by 7 bases and J by 4 bases, with 7 bases between them. CDR3 length equals 10 residues. CDR3 coding DNA: TGCAGCGGGGGAGGAGAGACCCAGTACTTC. This translates into CSGGGETQYF.

This clonotype was seen repeatedly, ten times or more. Here the CDR3 DNA reads TGTGCCAGCAGCTTACGAGGGGGAGAGTATGGCTACACCTTC. This codes for CASSLRGGEYGYTF. V gene TRBV7-9 combines with J gene TRBJ1-2, with D possibly TRBD1 on 6 matching bases. The ends were cut back, 2 bases at V and 5 bases at J, with 12 bases in the middle. The germline V gene has CDR1 SEHNR and CDR2 FQNEAQ (reference sequence). The CDR3 spans 14 residues. Drawing the rest from reference TRBV7-9 and TRBJ1-2, the complete variable domain is DTGVSQNPRHKITKRGQNVTFRCDPISEHNRLYWYRQTLGQGPEFLTYFQNEAQLEKSRLLSDRFSAERPKGSFSTLEIQRTEQGDSAMYLCASSLRGGEYGYTFGSGTRLTVV.